These T cell receptor beta chains were read from a single sample in a study of blood T cell repertoires in COVID-19. Profiled with immunoSEQ multiplex PCR; TCRdb holds only in-frame clones, not every one. The table has 90,000 to 100,000 clones, 70% to 90% seen once; the top ten hold about 4.5%. Material for sequencing was peripheral blood. Receptors were obtained from a man in his 70s with acute or convalescent COVID-19. The CDR3 runs from the conserved cysteine through the conserved F or W. The D gene is left open where the match is weak. The size field is filled for only some rows; it gives once, few, many or a size class.

cdr3_nt: TGTGCCAGCAACGGCAGGACCGGGGAGCTGTTTTTT
cdr3_aa: CASNGRTGELFF
j_call: TRBJ2-2
d_call: NA
clone_size: NA
v_call: TRBV2

cdr3_nt: TGTGCCTGGAGGAGAGGGGGGGACACTGAAGCTTTCTTT
cdr3_aa: CAWRRGGDTEAFF
j_call: TRBJ1-1
d_call: NA
clone_size: NA
v_call: TRBV30

cdr3_nt: TGTGCCAGCAGTGAAGTGAAAGCCCAAGAGACCCAGTACTTC
cdr3_aa: CASSEVKAQETQYF
j_call: TRBJ2-5
d_call: NA
clone_size: NA
v_call: TRBV2

cdr3_nt: TGTGCCAGCAGCTTGTCCAATTTGAACACTGAAGCTTTCTTT
cdr3_aa: CASSLSNLNTEAFF
j_call: TRBJ1-1
d_call: NA
clone_size: NA
v_call: TRBV11-2

cdr3_nt: TGTGCCAGCAGTTCGCCGGGCGGCGGGGACACTGAAGCTTTCTTT
cdr3_aa: CASSSPGGGDTEAFF
j_call: TRBJ1-1
d_call: NA
clone_size: NA
v_call: TRBV28

cdr3_nt: TGTGCCAGCAGTTTATTTGGAGCAGATACGCAGTATTTT
cdr3_aa: CASSLFGADTQYF
j_call: TRBJ2-3
d_call: NA
clone_size: NA
v_call: TRBV28

cdr3_nt: TGTGCCAGCAGCCTTCTCGACGGGTACGAGCAGTACTTC
cdr3_aa: CASSLLDGYEQYF
j_call: TRBJ2-7
d_call: NA
clone_size: NA
v_call: TRBV3-1/TRBV3-2

cdr3_nt: TGTGCCAGCAGCGTAGAGGCTAGCGCCGGGGAGCTGTTTTTT
cdr3_aa: CASSVEASAGELFF
j_call: TRBJ2-2
d_call: NA
clone_size: NA
v_call: TRBV9

cdr3_nt: TGTGCCAGCAGCTCTCCGGGACTAGCGGGGAGACCTTACACCGGGGAGCTGTTTTTT
cdr3_aa: CASSSPGLAGRPYTGELFF
j_call: TRBJ2-2
d_call: TRBD2
clone_size: NA
v_call: TRBV3-1/TRBV3-2

cdr3_nt: TGTGCCAGCAGTTTACAAGGGCAGGGGAACTATGGCTACACCTTC
cdr3_aa: CASSLQGQGNYGYTF
j_call: TRBJ1-2
d_call: NA
clone_size: NA
v_call: TRBV27

cdr3_nt: TGTGCCAGCAGCGTAGGCCCGACAGATGTCGGTTCACCCCTCCACTTT
cdr3_aa: CASSVGPTDVGSPLHF
j_call: TRBJ1-6
d_call: NA
clone_size: NA
v_call: TRBV9

cdr3_nt: TGTGCCAGCAGCACGACTAGCGGGGGCGGGACCCAGTACTTC
cdr3_aa: CASSTTSGGGTQYF
j_call: TRBJ2-5
d_call: TRBD2
clone_size: NA
v_call: TRBV9

cdr3_nt: TGCGCCAGCAGCCCCGGGACAGGGGATGAAAAACTGTTTTTT
cdr3_aa: CASSPGTGDEKLFF
j_call: TRBJ1-4
d_call: TRBD1
clone_size: few
v_call: TRBV5-1

cdr3_nt: TGTGCCAGCAGTGAGTCGAGAGGGGGAAAACATGGCTACACCTTC
cdr3_aa: CASSESRGGKHGYTF
j_call: TRBJ1-2
d_call: NA
clone_size: NA
v_call: TRBV2

cdr3_nt: TGTGCCAGCAGGGCCTTGGGACGGGGGTTAGAGACCCAGTACTTC
cdr3_aa: CASRALGRGLETQYF
j_call: TRBJ2-5
d_call: NA
clone_size: NA
v_call: TRBV2

cdr3_nt: TGTGCCAGTAGTTCACCCCCTGACAGGGTGGATGAAAAACTGTTTTTT
cdr3_aa: CASSSPPDRVDEKLFF
j_call: TRBJ1-4
d_call: TRBD1
clone_size: NA
v_call: TRBV19

cdr3_nt: TGTGCCAGTAGTATAGACCCCAGGAATGAGCAGTTCTTC
cdr3_aa: CASSIDPRNEQFF
j_call: TRBJ2-1
d_call: NA
clone_size: NA
v_call: TRBV19

cdr3_nt: TGTGCCAGCAGCTTAGCAAGCAGGCCCCACGAGCAGTACTTC
cdr3_aa: CASSLASRPHEQYF
j_call: TRBJ2-7
d_call: NA
clone_size: NA
v_call: TRBV11-1

cdr3_nt: TGTGCCAGCAGCTTGGCCCCGGGAAACACCATATATTTT
cdr3_aa: CASSLAPGNTIYF
j_call: TRBJ1-3
d_call: NA
clone_size: NA
v_call: TRBV5-4

cdr3_nt: TGCGCCAGCAGCTCCCAATCTAGCGGGCCAGGTAATGAGCAGTTCTTC
cdr3_aa: CASSSQSSGPGNEQFF
j_call: TRBJ2-1
d_call: TRBD2
clone_size: NA
v_call: TRBV5-1

cdr3_nt: TGCGCCAGCAGCTTGCCGGGGGCGAACACCGGGGAGCTGTTTTTT
cdr3_aa: CASSLPGANTGELFF
j_call: TRBJ2-2
d_call: NA
clone_size: NA
v_call: TRBV5-1

cdr3_nt: TGTGCCAGCAGCTTGGGCGGGGGGAGCTCCTACAATGAGCAGTTCTTC
cdr3_aa: CASSLGGGSSYNEQFF
j_call: TRBJ2-1
d_call: TRBD2
clone_size: NA
v_call: TRBV5-4

cdr3_nt: TGTGCCAGCAGCTTTGTGTTTGGGGCGGCTGAAGCTTTCTTT
cdr3_aa: CASSFVFGAAEAFF
j_call: TRBJ1-1
d_call: NA
clone_size: once
v_call: TRBV5-8

cdr3_nt: TGTGCCAGCAGGAGGACAGGGAGGAATCAGCCCCAGCATTTT
cdr3_aa: CASRRTGRNQPQHF
j_call: TRBJ1-5
d_call: TRBD1
clone_size: NA
v_call: TRBV6-5

cdr3_nt: TGTGCCAGCAGCCTCTCAGGGGGCAGTGCTGAAGCTTTCTTT
cdr3_aa: CASSLSGGSAEAFF
j_call: TRBJ1-1
d_call: TRBD1
clone_size: NA
v_call: TRBV7-6

cdr3_nt: TGTGCCAGTAGTCGGGACTACAGCTCCTACAATGAGCAGTTCTTC
cdr3_aa: CASSRDYSSYNEQFF
j_call: TRBJ2-1
d_call: TRBD2
clone_size: NA
v_call: TRBV19

cdr3_nt: TGTGCCAGTAGTATAGCTGTAGACAGCTACAATGAGCAGTTCTTC
cdr3_aa: CASSIAVDSYNEQFF
j_call: TRBJ2-1
d_call: NA
clone_size: NA
v_call: TRBV19

cdr3_nt: TGCGCCAGCGGACAGGAGAGAAACACTGAAGCTTTCTTT
cdr3_aa: CASGQERNTEAFF
j_call: TRBJ1-1
d_call: TRBD1
clone_size: few
v_call: TRBV5-1

cdr3_nt: TGTGCCAGCACTAGGACAGGGCCGGGGTCACCCCTCCACTTT
cdr3_aa: CASTRTGPGSPLHF
j_call: TRBJ1-6
d_call: TRBD1
clone_size: few
v_call: TRBV28